This passage covers 10 T cell receptor beta chains from one sample sequenced in a study of T-cell memory formation after mild COVID-19. TCRdb re-derived calls from the 5' RACE reads in MiXCR, one entry per CDR3 protein. The table includes under 110,000 distinct CDR3 sequences, 9.5% to 15% detected once. The sequencing sample was made of PBMCs or a T cell subset sorted from them (not recorded which). These TCRs come from an adult woman who had mild COVID-19 (a few samples of this study predate the infection). Cell type and time point are not known.

This rearrangement joins TRBV21-1 to TRBJ2-1; the table gives TRBD1 as D, unverified against the DNA. TRBV21-1 is described as a pseudogene. The CDR3 has 15 residues. The CDR3 is CASSWDSNGKDEQFF. The CDR3 DNA is TGTGCCAGCAGCTGGGACAGCAATGGGAAGGATGAGCAGTTCTTC.

This rearrangement joins TRBV12-3 or TRBV12-4 to TRBJ1-2; a possible D gene is TRBD1 (5 bases). The germline V and J ends were trimmed by 4 bases and 4 bases, with 13 bases remaining between them. The CDR3 is 14 residues long. CDR3 sequence: CASSSGTFGYGYTF. The CDR3 DNA follows: TGTGCCAGCAGTTCCGGGACGTTCGGCTATGGCTACACCTTC.

The V call is TRBV7-9, the J call TRBJ1-2, with TRBD1 as a possible D gene (5 bases). V lost 5 bases, J lost 2 bases, and 12 bases lay in between. The germline V gene has CDR1 SEHNR and CDR2 FQNEAQ (reference sequence). The CDR3 is 14 amino acids. The CDR3 nucleotides are TGTGCCAGCAGCCCGGGACTGACAAACTATGGCTACACCTTC. It codes for CASSPGLTNYGYTF.

This chain joins TRBV10-3 and TRBJ1-1; no reliable D call. The germline CDR1 and CDR2 sequences are ENHRY and SYGVKD. This CDR3 has 13 amino acids. Trimming left V 0 bases short and J 4 bases short, with 6 bases between. CDR3 amino acids: CAISESDGTEAFF. CDR3 sequence (DNA): TGTGCCATCAGTGAGTCAGACGGCACTGAAGCTTTCTTT.

This chain uses TRBV7-9 with TRBJ2-7, with 8 bases matching TRBD2. J was trimmed by 0 bases and V by 4 bases; bases with no gene match: 5. The CDR3 spans 15 residues. The V gene's germline CDR1 is SEHNR and CDR2 FQNEAQ (reference sequence). The chain's CDR3 is CASSSPSGPSYEQYF. DNA of the CDR3: TGTGCCAGCAGCTCCCCTAGCGGGCCCTCCTACGAGCAGTACTTC.

The V gene is TRBV2, the J gene TRBJ1-6; TRBD1 might be the D (5 bases). Trimming removed 3 bases at V and 6 bases at J, with 12 bases between. Germline V gene data show CDR1 as SNHLY and CDR2 as FYNNEI. CDR3 length: 15 amino acids. CDR3 DNA sequence: TGTGCCAGCAGTGAGGCCTTGGGGGGTAATTCACCCCTCCACTTT. Its protein product is CASSEALGGNSPLHF.

This clonotype has only a few counts. The gene calls are TRBV29-1 and TRBJ1-2; D is perhaps TRBD1 (6 bases). Trimming pared 1 base from V and 2 bases from J, leaving 11 bases between. The CDR3 runs to 14 residues. Germline V lookup: CDR1 SQVTM, CDR2 ANQGSEA. DNA of the CDR3: TGCAGCGTTGAAGCACAGGGTGGCAACTATGGCTACACCTTC. Protein sequence: CSVEAQGGNYGYTF.

Many counts were recorded for this clonotype. This chain connects TRBV5-1 to TRBJ2-5; D may be TRBD1 (5 bases). V was shortened by 0 bases and J by 3 bases, with 12 bases between the two germline ends. Germline V lookup: CDR1 SGHRS, CDR2 YFSETQ. The CDR3 has 15 residues. The CDR3 DNA follows: TGCGCCAGCAGCTTGGCAGGGCCCTCGAAAGAGACCCAGTACTTC. Translation: CASSLAGPSKETQYF.

The chain carries TRBV4-1 and TRBJ2-2; unclear D gene. V lost 0 bases to trimming and J lost 1 base, with 6 bases between them. Looked up from germline, CDR1 is MGHRA and CDR2 is YSYEKL. The CDR3 contains 15 residues. CDR3 region: CASSQEPGNTGELFF. The CDR3 DNA reads TGCGCCAGCAGCCAAGAACCGGGGAACACCGGGGAGCTGTTTTTT.

V usage is TRBV4-1 and J usage is TRBJ2-7, with D possibly matching TRBD1 (6 bases). The V and J ends lost 3 bases and 4 bases respectively, with 13 bases between them. The CDR3 contains 14 residues. Germline V CDR1 and CDR2: MGHRA, YSYEKL. The CDR3 coding sequence is TGCGCCAGCAGCCAGGAAGACAGGAATTACGAGCAGTACTTC. Translated: CASSQEDRNYEQYF.